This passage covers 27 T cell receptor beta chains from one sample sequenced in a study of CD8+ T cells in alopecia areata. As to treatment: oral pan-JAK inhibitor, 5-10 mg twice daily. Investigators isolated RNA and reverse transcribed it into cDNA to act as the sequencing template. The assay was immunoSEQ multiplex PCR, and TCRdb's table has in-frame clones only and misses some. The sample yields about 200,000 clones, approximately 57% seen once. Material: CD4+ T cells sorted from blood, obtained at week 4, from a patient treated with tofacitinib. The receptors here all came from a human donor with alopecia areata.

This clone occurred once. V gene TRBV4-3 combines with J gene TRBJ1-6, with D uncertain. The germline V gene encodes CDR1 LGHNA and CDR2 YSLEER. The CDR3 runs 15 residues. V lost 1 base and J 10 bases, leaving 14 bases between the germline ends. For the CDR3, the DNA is TGCGCCAGCAGCCAAGTTCGGGCATCCAAGTCACCCCTCCACTTT. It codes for CASSQVRASKSPLHF.

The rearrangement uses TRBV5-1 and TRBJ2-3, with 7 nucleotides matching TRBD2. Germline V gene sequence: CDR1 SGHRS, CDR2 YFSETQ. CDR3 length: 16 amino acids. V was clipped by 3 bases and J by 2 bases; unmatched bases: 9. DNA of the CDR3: TGCGCCAGCAGCTCCGGGAGGAGGCTGGACACAGATACGCAGTATTTT. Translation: CASSSGRRLDTDTQYF. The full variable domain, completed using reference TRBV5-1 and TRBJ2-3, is KAGVTQTPRYLIKTRGQQVTLSCSPISGHRSVSWYQQTPGQGLQFLFEYFSETQRNKGNFPGRFSGRQFSNSRSEMNVSTLELGDSALYLCASSSGRRLDTDTQYFGPGTRLTVL.

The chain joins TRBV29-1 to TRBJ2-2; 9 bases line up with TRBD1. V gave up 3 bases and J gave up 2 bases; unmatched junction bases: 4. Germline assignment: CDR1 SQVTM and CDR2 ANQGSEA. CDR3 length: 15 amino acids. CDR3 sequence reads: CSVDGTGSNTGELFF. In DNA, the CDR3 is TGCAGCGTTGATGGGACAGGGTCAAACACCGGGGAGCTGTTTTTT.

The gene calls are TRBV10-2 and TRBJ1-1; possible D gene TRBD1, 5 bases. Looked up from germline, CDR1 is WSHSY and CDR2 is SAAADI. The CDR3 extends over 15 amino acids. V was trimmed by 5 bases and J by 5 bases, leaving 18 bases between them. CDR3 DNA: TGCGCCAGCAGTTCGGCGGTCCAGGGAAATACTGAAGCTTTCTTT. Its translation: CASSSAVQGNTEAFF.

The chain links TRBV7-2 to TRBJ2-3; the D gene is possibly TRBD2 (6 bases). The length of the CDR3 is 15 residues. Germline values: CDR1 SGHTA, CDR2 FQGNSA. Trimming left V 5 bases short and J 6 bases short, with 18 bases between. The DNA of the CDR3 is TGTGCCAGCAGCCGATATGAACTAGCTCGGGATACGCAGTATTTT. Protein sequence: CASSRYELARDTQYF. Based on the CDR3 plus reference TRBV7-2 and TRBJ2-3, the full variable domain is GAGVSQSPSNKVTEKGKDVELRCDPISGHTALYWYRQSLGQGLEFLIYFQGNSAPDKSGLPSDRFSAERTGGSVSTLTIQRTQQEDSAVYLCASSRYELARDTQYFGPGTRLTVL.

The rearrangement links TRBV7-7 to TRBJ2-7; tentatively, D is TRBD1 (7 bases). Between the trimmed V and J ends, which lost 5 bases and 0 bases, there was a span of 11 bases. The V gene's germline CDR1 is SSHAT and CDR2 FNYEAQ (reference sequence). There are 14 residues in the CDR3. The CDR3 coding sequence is TGTGCCAGCAGCCCAGGGGGGAGCTCCTACGAGCAGTACTTC. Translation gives CASSPGGSSYEQYF.

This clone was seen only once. The CDR3 region is CASSLRGTEQYF. CDR3 bases: TGTGCCAGCAGCTTAAGGGGAACCGAGCAGTACTTC. The chain recombines TRBV7-2 with TRBJ2-7; D possibly corresponds to TRBD1 (5 bases). CDR1 SGHTA and CDR2 FQGNSA come from the germline V gene. Trimming stripped 2 bases from V and 6 bases from J, with 8 bases between. This CDR3 has 12 amino acids.

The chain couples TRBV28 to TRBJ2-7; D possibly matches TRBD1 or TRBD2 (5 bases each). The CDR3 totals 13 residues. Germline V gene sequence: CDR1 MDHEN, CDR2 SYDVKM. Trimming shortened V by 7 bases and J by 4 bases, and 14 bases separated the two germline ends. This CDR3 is CASMNGAPYEQYF. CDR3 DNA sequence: TGTGCCAGCATGAACGGGGCGCCGTACGAGCAGTACTTC.

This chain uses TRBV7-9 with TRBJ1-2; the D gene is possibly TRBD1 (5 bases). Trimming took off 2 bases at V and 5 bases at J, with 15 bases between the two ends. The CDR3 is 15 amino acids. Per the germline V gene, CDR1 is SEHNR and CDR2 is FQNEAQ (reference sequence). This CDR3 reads CASSLPDTGRYGYTF. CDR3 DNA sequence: TGTGCCAGCAGCTTACCGGACACGGGAAGATATGGCTACACCTTC. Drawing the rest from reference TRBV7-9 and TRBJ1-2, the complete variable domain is DTGVSQNPRHKITKRGQNVTFRCDPISEHNRLYWYRQTLGQGPEFLTYFQNEAQLEKSRLLSDRFSAERPKGSFSTLEIQRTEQGDSAMYLCASSLPDTGRYGYTFGSGTRLTVV.

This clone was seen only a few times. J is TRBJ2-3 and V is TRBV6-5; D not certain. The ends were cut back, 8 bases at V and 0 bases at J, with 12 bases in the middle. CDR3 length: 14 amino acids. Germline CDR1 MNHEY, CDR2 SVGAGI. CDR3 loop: CASGRAFSTDTQYF. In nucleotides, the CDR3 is TGTGCCAGCGGACGGGCCTTCAGCACAGATACGCAGTATTTT.

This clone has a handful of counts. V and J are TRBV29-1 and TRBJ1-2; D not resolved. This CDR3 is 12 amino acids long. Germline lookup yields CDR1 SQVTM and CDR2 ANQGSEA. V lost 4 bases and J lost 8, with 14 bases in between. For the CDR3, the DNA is TGCAGCGTTGGGTCCTCCCATCTCGGCTACACCTTC. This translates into CSVGSSHLGYTF.

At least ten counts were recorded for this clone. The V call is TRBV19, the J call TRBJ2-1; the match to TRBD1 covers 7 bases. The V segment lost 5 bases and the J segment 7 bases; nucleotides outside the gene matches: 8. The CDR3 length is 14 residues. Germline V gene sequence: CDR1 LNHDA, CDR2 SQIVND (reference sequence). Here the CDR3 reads CASSPIDRANEQFF. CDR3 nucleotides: TGTGCCAGTAGTCCAATAGACAGGGCTAATGAGCAGTTCTTC.

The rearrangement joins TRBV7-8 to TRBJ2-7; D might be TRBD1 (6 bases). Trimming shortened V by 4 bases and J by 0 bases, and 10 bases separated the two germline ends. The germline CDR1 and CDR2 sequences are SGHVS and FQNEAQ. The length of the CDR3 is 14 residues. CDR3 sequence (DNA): TGTGCCAGCAGCTCACGGACAGACTCCTACGAGCAGTACTTC. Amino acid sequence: CASSSRTDSYEQYF.

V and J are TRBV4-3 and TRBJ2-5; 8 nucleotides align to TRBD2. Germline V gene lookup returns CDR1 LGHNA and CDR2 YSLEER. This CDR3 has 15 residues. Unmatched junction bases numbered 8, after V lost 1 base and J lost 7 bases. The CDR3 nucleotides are TGCGCCAGCAGCCAAGGATTAGCGGGGCCCAGGACCCAGTACTTC. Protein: CASSQGLAGPRTQYF.

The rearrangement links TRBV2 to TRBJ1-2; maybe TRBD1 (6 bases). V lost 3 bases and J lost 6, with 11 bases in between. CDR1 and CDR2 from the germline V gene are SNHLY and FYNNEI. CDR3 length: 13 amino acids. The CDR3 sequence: CASSDRAGDGYTF. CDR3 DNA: TGTGCCAGCAGTGACCGGGCAGGGGATGGCTACACCTTC.

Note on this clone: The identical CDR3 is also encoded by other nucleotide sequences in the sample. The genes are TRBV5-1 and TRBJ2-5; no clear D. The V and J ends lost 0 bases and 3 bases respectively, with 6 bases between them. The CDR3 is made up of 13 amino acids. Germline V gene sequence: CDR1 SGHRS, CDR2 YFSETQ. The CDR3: CASSLVSEETQYF. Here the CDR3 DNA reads TGCGCCAGCAGCTTGGTCTCAGAAGAGACCCAGTACTTC.

The CDR3 sequence: CASSQVYGVEQFF. For the CDR3, the DNA is TGCGCCAGCAGCCAAGTTTACGGGGTTGAGCAGTTCTTC. The chain joins TRBV4-3 to TRBJ2-1; D might be TRBD2 (5 bases). Deletions cut 1 base from V and 9 bases from J, with 10 bases between. CDR1 is LGHNA and CDR2 is YSLEER in the germline V gene. There are 13 residues in the CDR3.

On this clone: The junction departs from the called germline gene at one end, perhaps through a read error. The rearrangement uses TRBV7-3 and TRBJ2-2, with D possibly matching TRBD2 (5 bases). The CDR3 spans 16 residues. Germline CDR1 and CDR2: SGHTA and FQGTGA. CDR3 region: CASSLTGITNTGELFF. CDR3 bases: TGTGCCAGCAGCCTAACCGGGATAACAAACACCGGGGAGCTGTTTTTT. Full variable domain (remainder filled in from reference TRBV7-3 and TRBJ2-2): GAGVSQTPSNKVTEKGKYVELRCDPISGHTALYWYRQSLGQGPEFLIYFQGTGAADDSGLPNDRFFAVRPEGSVSTLKIQRTERGDSAVYLCASSLTGITNTGELFFGEGSRLTVL.

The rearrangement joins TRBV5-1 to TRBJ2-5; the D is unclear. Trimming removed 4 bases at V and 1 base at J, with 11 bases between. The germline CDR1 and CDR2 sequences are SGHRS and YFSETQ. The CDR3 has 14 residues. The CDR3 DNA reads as TGCGCCAGCAGCCCGGGCAGCATCCAAGAGACCCAGTACTTC. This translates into CASSPGSIQETQYF.

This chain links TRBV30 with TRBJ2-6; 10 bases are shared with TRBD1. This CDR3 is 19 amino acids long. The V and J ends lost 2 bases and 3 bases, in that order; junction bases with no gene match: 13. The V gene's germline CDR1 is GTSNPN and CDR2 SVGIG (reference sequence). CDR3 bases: TGTGCCTGGAGTCACTTTCCGGGACAGGGGCCGAGTGGGGCCAACGTCCTGACTTTC. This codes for CAWSHFPGQGPSGANVLTF.

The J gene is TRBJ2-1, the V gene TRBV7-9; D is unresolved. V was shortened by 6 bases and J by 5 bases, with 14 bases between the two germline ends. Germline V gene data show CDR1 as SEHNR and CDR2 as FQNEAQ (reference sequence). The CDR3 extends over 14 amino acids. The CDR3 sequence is CASSFLTVNNEQFF. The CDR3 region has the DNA TGTGCCAGCAGTTTCCTCACGGTTAACAATGAGCAGTTCTTC.

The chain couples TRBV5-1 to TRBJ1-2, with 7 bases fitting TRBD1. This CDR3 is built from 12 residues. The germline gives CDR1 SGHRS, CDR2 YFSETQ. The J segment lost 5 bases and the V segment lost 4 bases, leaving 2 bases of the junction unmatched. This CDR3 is CASSPTGYGYTF. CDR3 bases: TGCGCCAGCAGCCCGACAGGGTATGGCTACACCTTC.

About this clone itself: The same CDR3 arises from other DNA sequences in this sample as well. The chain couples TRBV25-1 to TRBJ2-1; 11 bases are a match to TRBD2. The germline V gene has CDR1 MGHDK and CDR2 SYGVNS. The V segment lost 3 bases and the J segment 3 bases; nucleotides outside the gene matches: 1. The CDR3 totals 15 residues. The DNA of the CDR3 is TGTGCCAGCAGTGACCTAGCGGGGGGCTACAATGAGCAGTTCTTC. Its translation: CASSDLAGGYNEQFF.

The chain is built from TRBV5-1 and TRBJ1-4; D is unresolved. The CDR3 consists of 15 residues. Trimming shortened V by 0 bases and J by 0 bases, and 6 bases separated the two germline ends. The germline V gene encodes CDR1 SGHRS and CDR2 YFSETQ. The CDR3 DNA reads TGCGCCAGCAGCTTGGTCGGTTCAACTAATGAAAAACTGTTTTTT. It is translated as CASSLVGSTNEKLFF. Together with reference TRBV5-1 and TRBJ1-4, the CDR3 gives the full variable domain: KAGVTQTPRYLIKTRGQQVTLSCSPISGHRSVSWYQQTPGQGLQFLFEYFSETQRNKGNFPGRFSGRQFSNSRSEMNVSTLELGDSALYLCASSLVGSTNEKLFFGSGTQLSVL.

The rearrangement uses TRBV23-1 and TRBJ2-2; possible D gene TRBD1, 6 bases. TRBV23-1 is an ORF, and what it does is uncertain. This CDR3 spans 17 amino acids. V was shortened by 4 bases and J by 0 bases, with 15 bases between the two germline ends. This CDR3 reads CASSPPPGHTNTGELFF. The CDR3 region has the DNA TGCGCCAGCAGTCCACCCCCGGGACACACGAACACCGGGGAGCTGTTTTTT.

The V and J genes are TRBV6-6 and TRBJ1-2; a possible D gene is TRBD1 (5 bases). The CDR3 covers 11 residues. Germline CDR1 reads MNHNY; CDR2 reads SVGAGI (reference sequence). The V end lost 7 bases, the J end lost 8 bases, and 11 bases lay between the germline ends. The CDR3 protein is CASIGREGYTF. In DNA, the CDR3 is TGTGCCAGCATCGGCAGGGAGGGCTACACCTTC.

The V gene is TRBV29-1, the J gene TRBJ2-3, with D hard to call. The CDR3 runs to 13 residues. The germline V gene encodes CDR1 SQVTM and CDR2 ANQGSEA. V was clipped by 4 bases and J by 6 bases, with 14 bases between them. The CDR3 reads CSVALLKADTQYF. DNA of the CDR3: TGCAGCGTTGCCCTCCTAAAGGCGGATACGCAGTATTTT.